This entry features one T cell receptor beta chain sequence. Each patient's cancer was a locally advanced or metastatic urothelial carcinoma. Libraries were prepared by immunoSEQ multiplex PCR; TCRdb keeps only in-frame clonotypes and omits some of them. Here the sample spans about 100,000 clones, over 75% being singletons. The sample is drawn from a study of PD-L1 blockade in urothelial cancer. Looking at the study overall: Administration of atezolizumab to patients began at some point between 2013 and 2015, at 1,200 mg intravenously every 3 weeks.

This CDR3 has 16 residues. The V gene end was trimmed by 2 bases and the J gene end by 9 bases; junction bases not matched to a gene: 14. Germline V lookup: CDR1 PRHDT, CDR2 FYEKMQ (reference sequence). This chain uses TRBV13 with TRBJ2-5; 8 nucleotides align to TRBD2. The sequence derives from a man between 50 and 59 years old with urothelial cancer. Specimen: PBMCs, collected around atezolizumab (anti-PD-L1) treatment. CDR3 coding DNA: TGTGCCAGCAGCTTATACGTTAGCGGGGCCCATGGGGCCCAGTACTTC. Translating it yields CASSLYVSGAHGAQYF.